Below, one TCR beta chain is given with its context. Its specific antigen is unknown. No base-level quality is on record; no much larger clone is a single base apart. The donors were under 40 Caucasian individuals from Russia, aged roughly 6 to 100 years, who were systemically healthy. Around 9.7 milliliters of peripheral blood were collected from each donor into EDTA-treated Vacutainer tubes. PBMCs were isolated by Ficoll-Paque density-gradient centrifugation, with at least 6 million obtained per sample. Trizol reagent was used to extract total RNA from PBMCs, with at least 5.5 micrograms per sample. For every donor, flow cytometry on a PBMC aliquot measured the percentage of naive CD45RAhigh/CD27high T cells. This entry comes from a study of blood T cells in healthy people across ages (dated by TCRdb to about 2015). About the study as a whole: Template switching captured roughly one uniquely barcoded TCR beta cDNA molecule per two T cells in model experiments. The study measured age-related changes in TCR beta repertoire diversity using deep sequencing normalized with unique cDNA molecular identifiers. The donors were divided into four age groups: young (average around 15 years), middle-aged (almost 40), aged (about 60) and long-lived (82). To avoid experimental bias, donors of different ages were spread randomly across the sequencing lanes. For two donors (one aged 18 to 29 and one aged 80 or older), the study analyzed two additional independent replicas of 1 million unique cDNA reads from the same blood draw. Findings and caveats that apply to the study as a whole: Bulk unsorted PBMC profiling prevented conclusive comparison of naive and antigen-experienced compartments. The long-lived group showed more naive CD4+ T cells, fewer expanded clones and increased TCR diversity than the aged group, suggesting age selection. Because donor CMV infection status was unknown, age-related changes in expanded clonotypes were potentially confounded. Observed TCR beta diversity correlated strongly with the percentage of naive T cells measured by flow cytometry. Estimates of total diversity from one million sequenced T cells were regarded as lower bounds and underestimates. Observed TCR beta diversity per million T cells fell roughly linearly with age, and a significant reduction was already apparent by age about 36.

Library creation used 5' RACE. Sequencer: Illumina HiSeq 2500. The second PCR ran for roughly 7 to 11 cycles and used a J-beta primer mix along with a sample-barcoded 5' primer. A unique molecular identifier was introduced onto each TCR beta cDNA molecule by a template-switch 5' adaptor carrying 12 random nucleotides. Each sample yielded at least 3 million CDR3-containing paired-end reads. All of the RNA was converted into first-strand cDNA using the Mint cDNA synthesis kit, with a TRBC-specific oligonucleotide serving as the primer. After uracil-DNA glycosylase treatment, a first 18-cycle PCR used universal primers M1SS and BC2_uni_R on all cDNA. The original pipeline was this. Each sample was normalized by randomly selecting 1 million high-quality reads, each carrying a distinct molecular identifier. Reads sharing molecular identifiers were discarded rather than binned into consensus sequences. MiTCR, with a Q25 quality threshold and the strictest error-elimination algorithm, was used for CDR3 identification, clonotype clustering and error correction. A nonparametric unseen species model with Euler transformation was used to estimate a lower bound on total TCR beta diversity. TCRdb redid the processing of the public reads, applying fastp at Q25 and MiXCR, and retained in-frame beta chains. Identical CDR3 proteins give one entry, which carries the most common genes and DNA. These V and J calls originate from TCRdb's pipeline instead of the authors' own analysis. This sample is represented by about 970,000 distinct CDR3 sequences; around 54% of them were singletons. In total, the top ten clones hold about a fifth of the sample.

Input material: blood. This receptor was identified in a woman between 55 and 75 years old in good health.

CDR3 region: CASSAGLGISPLHF. The DNA is as follows: TGTGCCAGCAGCGCGGGACTCGGGATTTCACCCCTCCACTTT. The rearrangement combines TRBV7-9 with TRBJ1-6; matching of 5 bases hints at TRBD1 as the D gene. The germline V gene (reference sequence) sets CDR1 to SEHNR and CDR2 to FQNEAQ. The CDR3 sequence holds 14 residues, the cysteine and phenylalanine included. CDR3 DNA is the only sequence kept; it has 42 bases, read in frame from the first base. The trim is 5 bases for V and 9 bases for J, with a gap of 14 bases between the germline ends.